These 15 T cell receptor beta chains were sequenced from one sample in a study of blood T cell repertoires in COVID-19 (dated by TCRdb to 2020 to 2022). The library was prepared using the immunoSEQ multiplex PCR assay. In TCRdb, the immuneACCESS table is reduced to in-frame sequences with V and J assigned. These tables do not hold every clone; where another copy was compared, an unresolved V gene accounts for under half, and the others remain unexplained. The sample contains more than 300,000 clones, roughly 90% of them found a single time. The ten largest clonotypes hold 1.5% to 2% of the sample. The sample consisted of peripheral blood. Receptors originate from a woman aged 25 to 39 with COVID-19, enrolled during active disease.

This chain links TRBV2 with TRBJ1-4, with 7 bases fitting TRBD1. CDR3 size: 15 residues. The trim removed 3 bases at V and 4 bases at J, leaving 5 bases unmatched. Germline CDR1 SNHLY, CDR2 FYNNEI. CDR3 DNA sequence: TGTGCCAGCAGTGATACAGGGGCCATTAATGAAAAACTGTTTTTT. It specifies CASSDTGAINEKLFF.

The rearrangement links TRBV30 to TRBJ1-1; 8 bases are shared with TRBD1. Trimming removed 2 bases from V and 4 bases from J; junction bases left unmatched: 3. Germline loops: CDR1 GTSNPN, CDR2 SVGIG (reference sequence). The CDR3 sequence is 13 residues long. CDR3 DNA: TGTGCCTGGAGTCGACAGGGGTCCACTGAAGCTTTCTTT. Its translation: CAWSRQGSTEAFF.

The chain's CDR3 is CASSYGGTGYTF. CDR3 nucleotide sequence: TGTGCCAGCAGTTACGGAGGGACCGGCTACACCTTC. V and J are TRBV6-2 or TRBV6-3 and TRBJ1-2, with a weak D call TRBD1 (5 bases). The V gene lost 2 bases and the J gene lost 8 bases, with 9 bases spanning the gap. Germline CDR1 MNHEY, CDR2 SVGEGT. The CDR3 contains 12 residues.

V and J are TRBV6-5 and TRBJ1-2; D call uncertain. The CDR3 sequence is 14 residues long. V was clipped by 6 bases and J by 6 bases, with 17 bases between them. CDR1 and CDR2 (germline): MNHEY, SVGAGI. In DNA form, the CDR3 reads TGTGCCAGCAGCCCAGGACTGGGAGGTAATGGCTACACCTTC. This codes for CASSPGLGGNGYTF.

The J gene is TRBJ1-1, the V gene TRBV3-1 (or the pseudogene TRBV3-2); D not certain. This CDR3 is 16 amino acids long. V gave up 4 bases and J gave up 3 bases, with 18 bases separating them. The germline V gene has CDR1 LGHDT and CDR2 YNNKEL (reference sequence). The CDR3 nucleotides are TGTGCCAGCAGCCCTAAGGGAGTGGGTGGAGACACTGAAGCTTTCTTT. Translation gives CASSPKGVGGDTEAFF.

The chain couples TRBV4-1 to TRBJ2-3; no clear D. Germline V gene lookup returns CDR1 MGHRA and CDR2 YSYEKL. V dropped 0 bases and J dropped 5 bases, with 12 bases sitting between them. The CDR3 runs 15 residues. The CDR3 sequence is CASSQDLLREDTQYF. For the CDR3, the DNA is TGCGCCAGCAGCCAAGATCTCCTACGTGAAGATACGCAGTATTTT.

The CDR3 loop reads CASSLGGSIDTQYF. As DNA, the CDR3 is TGTGCCAGCTCACTGGGAGGATCCATCGATACGCAGTATTTT. The rearrangement uses TRBV18 and TRBJ2-3; maybe TRBD2 (6 bases). The germline V gene has CDR1 KGHSH and CDR2 LQKENI. V shed 4 bases and J shed 6 bases, with 14 bases lying between them. CDR3 size: 14 residues.

The chain joins TRBV27 to TRBJ1-5, with 8 bases lining up with TRBD1. This CDR3 region has 16 residues. Germline V gene lookup returns CDR1 MNHEY and CDR2 SMNVEV (reference sequence). The V segment lost 7 bases and the J segment 3 bases; nucleotides outside the gene matches: 11. The CDR3 loop reads CASTSPDRVDNQPQHF. CDR3 DNA: TGTGCCAGCACCTCCCCGGACAGGGTAGACAATCAGCCCCAGCATTTT.

The chain couples TRBV6-1 to TRBJ2-7, with D tentatively TRBD2 (6 bases). This CDR3 contains 17 residues. Germline CDR1 and CDR2: MNHNS and SASEGT. Between the trimmed V and J ends, which lost 1 base and 2 bases, there was a span of 18 bases. Written as DNA, the CDR3 is TGTGCCAGCAGTGAAGGAGGGATTTTGACGGGAGCCTACGAGCAGTACTTC. Its protein is CASSEGGILTGAYEQYF.

This chain uses TRBV19 with TRBJ2-4, with D perhaps TRBD2 (7 bases). This CDR3 comprises 16 residues. V dropped 6 bases and J dropped 1 base, with 16 bases sitting between them. The germline gives CDR1 LNHDA, CDR2 SQIVND (reference sequence). The CDR3 region has the DNA TGTGCCAGTAGACCCTGGGGGGGCTTTGCCAAAAACATTCAGTACTTC. This encodes CASRPWGGFAKNIQYF.

This chain joins TRBV3-1 (or the pseudogene TRBV3-2) and TRBJ2-3; D unclear. Germline lookup yields CDR1 LGHDT and CDR2 YNNKEL (reference sequence). The CDR3 runs to 11 residues. Trimming pared 6 bases from V and 6 bases from J, leaving 7 bases between. Written as DNA, the CDR3 is TGTGCCAGCAGTCTGAGGGATACGCAGTATTTT. Protein sequence: CASSLRDTQYF.

The J gene is TRBJ1-6, the V gene TRBV6-5, with D unclear. Looked up from germline, CDR1 is MNHEY and CDR2 is SVGAGI. The CDR3 is 16 amino acids. V was cut by 0 bases and J by 7 bases, with 13 bases left in between. DNA of the CDR3: TGTGCCAGCAGTTACTCATTTTTAAGTCAGAATTCACCCCTCCACTTT. Translation gives CASSYSFLSQNSPLHF.

This chain joins TRBV28 and TRBJ1-1; TRBD1 agrees at 7 bases. There are 13 residues in the CDR3. The V segment lost 3 bases and the J segment 8 bases; nucleotides outside the gene matches: 6. The germline V gene has CDR1 MDHEN and CDR2 SYDVKM. The CDR3 loop is CASSLGGQAEAFF. The CDR3 nucleotides read TGTGCCAGCAGTTTGGGAGGACAGGCAGAAGCTTTCTTT.

The V gene is TRBV6-5, the J gene TRBJ2-2; the D is unclear. The CDR3 runs 14 residues. CDR1 MNHEY and CDR2 SVGAGI come from the germline V gene. V lost 0 bases and J 4 bases, leaving 6 bases between the germline ends. The CDR3 bases are TGTGCCAGCAGTTACTCTGGCTTCACCGGGGAGCTGTTTTTT. This sequence encodes CASSYSGFTGELFF.

V is TRBV19 and J is TRBJ2-1, with 9 bases aligning to TRBD1. V shed 2 bases, J shed 4 bases, and the junction held 6 bases outside the gene matches. Germline CDR1 and CDR2: LNHDA and SQIVND (reference sequence). The CDR3 spans 16 residues. This chain's CDR3 is CASSIRLTGGYNEQFF. DNA of the CDR3: TGTGCCAGTAGTATACGGCTGACAGGGGGTTACAATGAGCAGTTCTTC.